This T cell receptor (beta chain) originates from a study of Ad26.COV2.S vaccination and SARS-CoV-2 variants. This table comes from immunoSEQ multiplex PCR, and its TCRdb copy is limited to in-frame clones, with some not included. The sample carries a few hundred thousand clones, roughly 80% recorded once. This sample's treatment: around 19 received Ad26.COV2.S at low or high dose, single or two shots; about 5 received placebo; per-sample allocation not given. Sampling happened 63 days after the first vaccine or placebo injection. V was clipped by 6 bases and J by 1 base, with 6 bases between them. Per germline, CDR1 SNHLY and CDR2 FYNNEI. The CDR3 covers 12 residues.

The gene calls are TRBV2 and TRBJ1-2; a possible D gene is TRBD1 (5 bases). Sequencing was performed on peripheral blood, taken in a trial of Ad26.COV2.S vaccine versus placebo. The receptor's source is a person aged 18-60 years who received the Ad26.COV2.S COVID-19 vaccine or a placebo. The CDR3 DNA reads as TGTGCCAGCAGCAGGGTTAACTATGGCTACACCTTC. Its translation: CASSRVNYGYTF.